A selection of T cell receptor beta chains follows, all from one sample in a study of blood T cell repertoires in COVID-19. Some clones are missing from TCRdb's copy, which holds only in-frame ones; the method was immunoSEQ multiplex PCR. The sample has about 280,000 clones; approximately 82% are singletons. The sample consisted of PBMCs or T cells enriched from blood (not recorded which). These receptors all stem from a man aged 40-50 years who had been exposed to COVID-19. The CDR3 runs from the conserved cysteine through the conserved F or W. The D gene is left open where the match is weak. Some rows have no size entry. The others give once, few or many, or a class for an expanded clone.

J gene | D gene | V gene | clone size | CDR3 DNA | CDR3 protein
TRBJ2-6 | NA | TRBV28 | NA | TGTGCCAGCAGGATAGTGAACTCTGGGGCCAACGTCCTGACTTTC | CASRIVNSGANVLTF
TRBJ2-1 | NA | TRBV18 | NA | TGTGCCAGCTCACCCCTAGTGGGTGAGCAGTTCTTC | CASSPLVGEQFF
TRBJ1-6 | TRBD1 | TRBV19 | NA | TGTGCCAGTAGTCGACAGGGGGATTATTCACCCCTCCACTTT | CASSRQGDYSPLHF
TRBJ2-5 | TRBD2 | TRBV2 | NA | TGTGCCAGCAGTTATCGCGGGAGGGCCGGGACCCAGTACTTC | CASSYRGRAGTQYF
TRBJ2-1 | TRBD2 | TRBV7-9 | NA | TGTGCCAGCAGCTTAGTTAGGCCTAGCGGCTACAATGAGCAGTTCTTC | CASSLVRPSGYNEQFF
TRBJ2-2 | NA | TRBV6-5 | few | TGTGCCAGCCGGACAGTCGGGGAGCTGTTTTTT | CASRTVGELFF
TRBJ2-7 | TRBD1 | TRBV15 | once | TGTGCCACCCGCCGAGGACAGGCTGGATACGAGCAGTACTTC | CATRRGQAGYEQYF
TRBJ2-2 | NA | TRBV5-1 | NA | TGCGCCAGCAGCTTGAGCATTTCATCAAACACCGGGGAGCTGTTTTTT | CASSLSISSNTGELFF
TRBJ1-1 | NA | TRBV6-5 | NA | TGTGCCAGCACCCGACGGGGGGGATACACTGAAGCTTTCTTT | CASTRRGGYTEAFF
TRBJ1-2 | TRBD1 | TRBV25-1 | NA | TGTGCCAGCAGTAGCCGGGACAGGAACCCTTACGGCTACACCTTC | CASSSRDRNPYGYTF
TRBJ1-3 | NA | TRBV29-1 | NA | TGCAGCGCCACCCCTAACTCTGGAAACACCATATATTTT | CSATPNSGNTIYF
TRBJ2-1 | TRBD2 | TRBV12-5 | NA | TGTGCTAGTGGTTCTGGCGGGAGGGCGGGTGAGCAGTTCTTC | CASGSGGRAGEQFF
TRBJ2-4 | TRBD2 | TRBV20-1 | NA | TGCAGTGCTAGTAAATCGCCAGCGGGATTAGCCAAAAACATTCAGTACTTC | CSASKSPAGLAKNIQYF
TRBJ1-3 | TRBD1 | TRBV5-5 | NA | TGTGCCAGCAGCGACGACAGGGTAAACACCATATATTTT | CASSDDRVNTIYF
TRBJ2-5 | TRBD1 | TRBV6-5 | NA | TGTGCCAGCCGGACAGGGGGCGAGACCCAGTACTTC | CASRTGGETQYF
TRBJ2-1 | TRBD2 | TRBV2 | few | TGTGCCAGCAGTGTTCGACCTACTCCGGGACTAGCGGGCAATGAGCAGTTCTTC | CASSVRPTPGLAGNEQFF
TRBJ1-1 | TRBD1 | TRBV10-3 | few | TGTGCCATCAGTGGGCGACCCGGGACAGGAGCTTTCTTT | CAISGRPGTGAFF
TRBJ1-2 | TRBD1 | TRBV7-8 | NA | TGTGCCAGCAGCTTAGCGGGACAGCCGCGACATGGCTACACCTTC | CASSLAGQPRHGYTF
TRBJ2-3 | NA | TRBV18 | NA | TGTGCCAGCTCGCCCGGGACAGCGAGCGGGGATACGCAGTATTTT | CASSPGTASGDTQYF
TRBJ2-5 | NA | TRBV9 | NA | TGTGCCAGCAGCGGAGGGGGGGACAAAGAGACCCAGTACTTC | CASSGGGDKETQYF
TRBJ2-1 | NA | TRBV9 | NA | TGTGCCAGCAGCGTAGATAAAGGGGGAGAGCAGTTCTTC | CASSVDKGGEQFF
TRBJ2-7 | NA | TRBV19 | NA | TGTGCCAGTAGTAAGTCGTGGCCCTACGAGCAGTACTTC | CASSKSWPYEQYF
TRBJ2-5 | NA | TRBV14 | NA | TGTGCCAGCAGCCGGTTCGGGGTCCAGGAGACCCAGTACTTC | CASSRFGVQETQYF
TRBJ2-3 | TRBD2 | TRBV4-1 | NA | TGCGCCAGCAGCCAAAACCCTAGCGGGATCTCAGATACGCAGTATTTT | CASSQNPSGISDTQYF
TRBJ2-5 | TRBD1 | TRBV6-5 | NA | TGTGCCAGCAAAGGACAGGGGAGGGAGACCCAGTACTTC | CASKGQGRETQYF
TRBJ2-7 | NA | TRBV5-1 | NA | TGCGCCAGCAGCTCAGCGCGGGCGGGTGGACTTTTAAAGCAGTACTTC | CASSSARAGGLLKQYF
TRBJ2-1 | TRBD2 | TRBV19 | NA | TGTGCCAGTAGTCTTAGCGGGACGGCTGAGCAGTTCTTC | CASSLSGTAEQFF
TRBJ1-2 | TRBD1 | TRBV9 | once | TGTGCCAGCAGCGAGGGGACAGGCTTCGGCTACACCTTC | CASSEGTGFGYTF
TRBJ1-1 | TRBD1 | TRBV15 | NA | TGTGCCACCAGCAGAGACGCACAGGGGACTGAAGCTTTCTTT | CATSRDAQGTEAFF
TRBJ1-1 | TRBD1 | TRBV7-9 | NA | TGTGCCAGCAGCTCCGGGACAGGGAACACTGAAGCTTTCTTT | CASSSGTGNTEAFF
TRBJ2-3 | NA | TRBV18 | NA | TGTGCCAGCTCACGTACAGCAGTAAACCTCACAGATACGCAGTATTTT | CASSRTAVNLTDTQYF
TRBJ1-1 | NA | TRBV14 | few | TGTGCCAGCAGCCACGGACAGAGAAACACTGAAGCTTTCTTT | CASSHGQRNTEAFF
TRBJ2-1 | NA | TRBV7-3 | NA | TGTGCCAGCAGCCCCGGTTCAGGCCCCTACAATGAGCAGTTCTTC | CASSPGSGPYNEQFF
TRBJ2-7 | TRBD1 | TRBV30 | NA | TGTGCCTGGAGTGTTGGGACAGGAGCCTACGAGCAGTACTTC | CAWSVGTGAYEQYF
TRBJ1-1 | NA | TRBV7-6 | NA | TGTGCCAGCAGCTTACGCCCTAATCAGGCCGCGGGAGCTTTCTTT | CASSLRPNQAAGAFF
TRBJ2-7 | NA | TRBV7-9 | once | TGTGCCAGCAGCTTCAGGGTGGGTGAGCAGTACTTC | CASSFRVGEQYF
TRBJ1-6 | TRBD1 | TRBV10-3 | NA | TGTGCCATCAGTGAGGGGACAGGGGTTTCACCCCTCCACTTT | CAISEGTGVSPLHF
TRBJ1-2 | NA | TRBV4-2 | NA | TGTGCCAGCAGCCAGGAACAGGGCACACATGGCTACACCTTC | CASSQEQGTHGYTF
TRBJ2-5 | TRBD2 | TRBV27 | NA | TGTGCCAGCAGGAGAGCCGGGACTAGCGGGAGCGCTCGTCAAGAGACCCAGTACTTC | CASRRAGTSGSARQETQYF
TRBJ2-7 | NA | TRBV7-8 | many | TGTGCCAGCAGCTTAGGTGGCAGGGTGAGGGAGCAGTACTTC | CASSLGGRVREQYF
TRBJ2-3 | TRBD2 | TRBV5-1 | NA | TGCGCCAGCAGGAGGACTAGCATAGATACGCAGTATTTT | CASRRTSIDTQYF
TRBJ1-5 | NA | TRBV24-1 | NA | TGTGCCACCAGTGAGAGGGTTGCTCAGCCCCAGCATTTT | CATSERVAQPQHF